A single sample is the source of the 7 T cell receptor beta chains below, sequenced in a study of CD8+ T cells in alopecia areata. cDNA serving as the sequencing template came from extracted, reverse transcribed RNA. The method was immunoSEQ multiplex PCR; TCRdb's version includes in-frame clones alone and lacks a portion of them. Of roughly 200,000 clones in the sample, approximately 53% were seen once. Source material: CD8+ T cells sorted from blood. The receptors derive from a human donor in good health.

The CDR3 coding sequence is TGTGCCAGCAGCTTGGGGACCTACTACACCTTC. Translated, it gives CASSLGTYYTF. The chain uses TRBV5-6 and TRBJ1-2; no definite D call. The V end was cut by 0 bases, the J end by 10 bases, with 7 bases between. Germline V lookup: CDR1 SGHDT, CDR2 YYEEEE. The CDR3 has 11 amino acids.

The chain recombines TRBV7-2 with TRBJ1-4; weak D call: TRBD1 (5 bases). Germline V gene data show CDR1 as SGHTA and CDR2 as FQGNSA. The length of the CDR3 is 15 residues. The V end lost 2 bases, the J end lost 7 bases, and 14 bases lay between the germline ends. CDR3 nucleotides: TGTGCCAGCAGCTTAACGAGGGGCTTGCGTGAAAAACTGTTTTTT. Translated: CASSLTRGLREKLFF.

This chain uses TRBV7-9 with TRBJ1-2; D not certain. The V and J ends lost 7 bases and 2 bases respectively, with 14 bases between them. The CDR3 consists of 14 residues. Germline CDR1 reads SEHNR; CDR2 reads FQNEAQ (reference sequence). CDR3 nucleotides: TGTGCCAGCACCCCGTGGGGTGAGAACTATGGCTACACCTTC. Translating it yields CASTPWGENYGYTF.

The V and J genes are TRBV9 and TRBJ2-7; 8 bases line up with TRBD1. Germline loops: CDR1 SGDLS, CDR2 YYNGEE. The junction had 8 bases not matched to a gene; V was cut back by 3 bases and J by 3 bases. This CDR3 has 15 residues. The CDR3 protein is CASSAAGTGVYEQYF. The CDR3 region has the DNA TGTGCCAGCAGCGCGGCCGGGACAGGAGTCTACGAGCAGTACTTC.

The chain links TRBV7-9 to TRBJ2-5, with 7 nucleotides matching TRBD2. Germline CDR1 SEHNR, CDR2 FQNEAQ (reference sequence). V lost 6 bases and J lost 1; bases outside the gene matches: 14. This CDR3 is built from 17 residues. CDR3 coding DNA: TGTGCCAGCAGTTCTTTCCGAGCGGGGACGATCCAAGAGACCCAGTACTTC. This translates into CASSSFRAGTIQETQYF.

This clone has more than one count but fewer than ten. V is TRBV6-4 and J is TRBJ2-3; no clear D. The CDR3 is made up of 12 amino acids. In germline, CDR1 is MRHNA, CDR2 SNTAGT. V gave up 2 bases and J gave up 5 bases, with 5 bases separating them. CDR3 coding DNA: TGTGCCAGCAGTGACGGGGAAGATACGCAGTATTTT. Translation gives CASSDGEDTQYF.

The CDR3, as DNA: TGTGCCAGCAGCGCATCCCCAGGGCCCCAAGAGACCCAGTACTTC. Translated: CASSASPGPQETQYF. The chain joins TRBV7-8 to TRBJ2-5; D is perhaps TRBD1 (5 bases). Trimming cost V 5 bases and J 1 base, with 14 bases left between them. The CDR3 covers 15 residues. Germline CDR1 is SGHVS and CDR2 is FQNEAQ.